This T cell receptor (beta chain) appears in the sequencing data of a study of cytomegalovirus exposure and HLA in healthy donors (dated by TCRdb to 2015 to 2018). Regarding the research as a whole: In an earlier analysis of several hundred of the donors, 250 to 350 Gb of sequence data and 90 million to 120 million unique TCR beta sequences from some 170 million T cells were reported. About 280 gigabases of sequencing data and about 92 million unique TCR sequences made up an early release that covered nearly 650 HLA-typed donors. Among the approximately 420 genotyped donors, approximately 76% belonged to the genetic ancestry cluster associated with self-reported Caucasian donors. The aim of the study was to test whether cataloging public T cell receptors could identify signatures of past pathogen exposure. The T cell repertoires of about 700 subjects were profiled by immunosequencing and related to cytomegalovirus serostatus. In addition to the first cohort of roughly 670 subjects, a separate validation cohort of under 150 different subjects was used. To predict cytomegalovirus infection status, the study brought together high-throughput TCR immunosequencing, statistical association of individual TCRs with disease status, and machine learning. A later analysis re-examined previously published TCR beta repertoires from just over 650 donors and added high-resolution HLA genotyping to investigate patterns of TCR occurrence. In the later analysis, no new phenotypic data were used to find candidate immune exposures; instead, reliance was placed on TCR beta sequences and their occurrence across donors. An earlier analysis of roughly 600 of the donors used high-throughput TCR beta sequencing to judge whether each TCR beta V gene segment behaved as functional or pseudogenic. Donor age, sex, ethnicity and CMV serostatus were compiled together with the repertoire data. In a later genetic analysis, genome-wide SNP genotypes for 398 of the 666 donors were used, and that subset was treated as a discovery cohort. Every repertoire in the discovery cohort had been generated on one and the same sequencing platform. Class I and class II HLA loci were covered by the typing at four-digit resolution. Typing coverage varied by locus: roughly 620-640 donors for A, B, C, DRB1 and DQB1; approximately 500 for DQA1; over 600 for DPA1; around 490 for DPB1. A few DR-DQ haplotypes were treated as single units for association and clustering because of strong linkage in the cohort. On average, around 240,000 unique TCR beta nucleotide sequences were sequenced per donor among several hundred genotyped donors of the cohort, with about 19% of those sequences being non-productive.

From the germline V gene, CDR1 is SGHRS and CDR2 is YFSETQ. From the cysteine through the phenylalanine, the CDR3 covers 17 amino acids. CDR3 DNA only is kept here, 51 bases in frame from base 1. After removal of 4 bases from V and 1 base from J, the junction retains 4 bases not matched to a gene. The cohort consisted of 600 to 750 healthy bone marrow donors. All cohort members were sampled while nominally healthy, although unrecorded immune exposures were likely present. The donor tested CMV seronegative and was one of the 352 seronegative cohort members. A peripheral blood sample was provided by each donor, and peripheral blood mononuclear cells were used for TCR beta sequencing. Genomic DNA was extracted from the blood cell samples with the Qiagen DNeasy Blood Extraction Kit. About this clone: It lacks a known antigen. No base quality information exists; no much larger clone differs at one position.

Library preparation used the immunoSEQ multiplex PCR assay. A mixture of 60 forward primers for TCR Vbeta segments and 13 reverse primers for TCR Jbeta segments was used in the multiplex PCR. The CDR3 region of rearranged TCR beta genes was amplified from genomic DNA by a multiplex PCR assay. Amplified TCR beta libraries were sequenced as 87-base-pair reads on the Illumina HiSeq System. Per the original workflow: Across the 500 to 700 repertoires, a later analysis counted some 81 million unique TCR beta chains, around 11 million of which were shared by at least two donors. A nearest-neighbor algorithm error-corrected the raw reads and collapsed the reads into unique sequences, merging closely related sequences to remove PCR and sequencing errors. Alignment of CDR3 sequences to IMGT reference sequences was used to assign V, D and J gene segments. For a sequence to be retained, a match of at least six nucleotides was required to both a V gene segment and a J gene segment. A rearrangement counted as productive if the CDR3 had no stop codons and remained in frame with V and J, and every other rearrangement counted as non-productive. CDR3 was defined by IMGT convention, running from the second conserved V-encoded cysteine to the conserved J-encoded phenylalanine. Sequences without an unambiguous match to a single V gene segment were excluded from the earlier analysis of a few hundred of the donors. In an earlier analysis of roughly 600 of the donors, a V segment was called functional when productive rearrangements were above 56.7%, and segregating when the standard deviation between donors exceeded 5%. A statistical classification framework was built for diagnosing cytomegalovirus status from the catalog of TCR beta chain sequences. In a later analysis, V and J genes were assigned by comparing TCR nucleotide sequences against IMGT/GENE-DB human TR gene sequences. Using the TCRdist pipeline, a later analysis assigned CDR3 sequences along with most-parsimonious VDJ recombination scenarios. A later analysis defined each TCR beta chain by its CDR3 amino acid sequence plus V-gene family, and excluded reads lacking a unique V-gene family. To address suspected cross-contamination and a sequencing artifact, a later analysis removed a few hundred highly shared, low-generation-probability nucleotide sequences. In a later analysis, a clonal expansion index was calculated for each public chain from normalized within-repertoire ranks of inferred template counts. A later analysis computed generation probabilities with a VDJ recombination model fitted to out-of-frame rearrangements, and checked the results against IGoR. Hypergeometric tests were used in a later analysis to score TCR-TCR, TCR-HLA and TCR-CMV co-occurrence, with a repertoire-size bias correction applied to the TCR pairs. False discovery rates were estimated in a later analysis by permuting HLA or CMV assignments 20 times. In a later analysis, co-occurring TCRs were grouped with DBSCAN, and TCRdist sequence similarity was added when clustering was performed within HLA-allele-positive subsets. Repertoires with fewer than 30,000 or more than 120,000 public chains were left out of co-occurrence clustering, as were about five repertoires with anomalous nucleotide sharing. Imported from immuneACCESS, the table was reduced by TCRdb to in-frame sequences with V and J called. These copies leave out some clones; in studies compared against another copy, an unresolved V gene accounts for under half, and the cause of the remainder is not known. Clone size and the V and J calls come from that table; the DNA yielded D and trimming. The sample profile shows 100,000 to 150,000 clones; around 82% of them were found once. The top ten hold around 1.3% of the sample.

The study at large found these results: A cluster of highly shared sequence variants was judged likely to be a technical artifact of the sequencing pipeline. Some IMGT-functional V segments, including TRBV6-2 and TRBV6-3, could not be told apart with the 87-base-pair reads, so those segments were excluded. Only TCR beta chains were sequenced in this cohort, and the absence of alpha or paired-chain data limited detectable features. The presence/absence analyses assumed that sequencing depth was roughly uniform across donors, and that assumption may not be true. An earlier analysis of approximately 570 of the donors showed that most TCR beta V segments appeared in productive rearrangements either about 87% or about 30% of the time, which broadly matched IMGT annotations. The study gave a list of about 150 TCR beta chains associated with cytomegalovirus. In a later analysis, TCR association rates were found to vary across HLA loci, with the most associated TCRs seen for DRB1 alleles and the fewest for HLA-C alleles. The authors suggested that the approach could potentially be generalized to other disease states and immunological phenotypes. A later analysis found that most CMV-associated TCR beta chains appeared HLA-restricted, with HLA associations seemingly driven largely by CMV exposure. CMV serostatus was the only immune exposure information available for the cohort. In a later genetic analysis, a missense DCLRE1C variant was associated with V-gene and J-gene trimming of TCR beta chains, and the association was replicated in an independent cohort. Several of the top co-occurrence clusters appeared to be linked to parvovirus B19, influenza, CMV and Epstein-Barr virus, according to a later analysis. In vitro tests confirmed that a few of the cytomegalovirus-associated TCR beta chains recognize cytomegalovirus antigens. Across donors, most TCR sequences were observed very rarely, whereas some public TCRs were present in many individuals. A further reported finding was that TCR beta sequences accurately predicted the HLA-A and HLA-B alleles for most subjects in the first cohort. Correlated functional status among segregating V segments might reflect linkage disequilibrium, but an unknown experimental factor could not be ruled out. According to a later genetic analysis, donors in an Asian-associated ancestry cluster had fewer N-insertions in productive TCRs than the roughly 660-donor mean. In both the original and validation cohorts, the classifier was reported to diagnose cytomegalovirus status with high specificity and sensitivity. In a later analysis, about 17,000 TCR beta sequences were associated with specific HLA alleles at a false discovery rate of 0.05. Because counts were too low, roughly 18 rarely observed V segments, including chromosome 9 orphons, were left out of the earlier analysis of some 640 of the donors. When HLA alleles, especially DR and DQ, strongly co-occurred, TCR associations were difficult to assign to individual alleles. Because HLA typing was unavailable for some donors at each locus, only the typed subset was used in association tests. A later analysis found that HLA-associated TCR beta chains were more clonally expanded and had lower generation probabilities than equally common non-associated chains.

The V gene is TRBV5-1 and the J gene is TRBJ2-6, with TRBD1 identical over 11 junction bases. The origin of this receptor is a female donor in good health and CMV-seronegative. The sample was PBMCs. The CDR3: CASSAGTGGSGANVLTF. The nucleotide sequence is given as TGCGCCAGCAGCGCCGGGACAGGGGGGTCTGGGGCCAACGTCCTGACTTTC.